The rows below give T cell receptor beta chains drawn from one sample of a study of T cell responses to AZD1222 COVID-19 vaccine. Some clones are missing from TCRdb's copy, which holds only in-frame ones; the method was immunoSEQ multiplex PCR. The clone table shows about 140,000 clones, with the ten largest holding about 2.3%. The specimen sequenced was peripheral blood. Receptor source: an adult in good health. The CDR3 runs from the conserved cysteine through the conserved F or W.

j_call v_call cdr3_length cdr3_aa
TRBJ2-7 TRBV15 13 CATSSRATVEQYF
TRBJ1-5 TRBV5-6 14 CASSFRGSNQPQHF
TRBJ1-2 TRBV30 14 CAWSVTGAANGYTF
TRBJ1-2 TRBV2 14 CASMGQGGFYGYTF
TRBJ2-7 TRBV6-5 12 CASRDRTYEQYF
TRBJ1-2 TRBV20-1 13 CSASRQGSYGYTF
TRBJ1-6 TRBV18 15 CASSPTVKKNSPLHF
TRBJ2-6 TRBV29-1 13 CSVPASGANVLTF
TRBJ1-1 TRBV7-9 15 CASSLGGRMNTEAFF
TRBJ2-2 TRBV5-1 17 CASKSSTGTGYTGELFF
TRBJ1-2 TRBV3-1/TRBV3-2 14 CASSQGGASYGYTF
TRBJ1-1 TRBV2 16 CASSRPQGAMNTEAFF
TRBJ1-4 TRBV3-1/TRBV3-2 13 CASSQGTVEKLFF
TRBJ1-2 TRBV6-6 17 CASSRGGQGANLGGYTF
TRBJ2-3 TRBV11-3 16 CASSPIAGGRADTQYF
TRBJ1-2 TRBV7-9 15 CASSSSTGYSYGYTF
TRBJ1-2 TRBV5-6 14 CASSPGTALYGYTF
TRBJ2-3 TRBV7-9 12 CASSTGSDTQYF
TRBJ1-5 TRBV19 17 CASSGTGTLGSNQPQHF
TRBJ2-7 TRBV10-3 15 CAISTTSAKDYEQYF
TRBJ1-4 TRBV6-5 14 CASSYSNGKEKLFF
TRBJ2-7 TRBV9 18 CASSVAPSGPHVAYEQYF
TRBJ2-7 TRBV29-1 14 CSVGRGIQGYEQYF
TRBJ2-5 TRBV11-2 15 CASRNGQGTQETQYF
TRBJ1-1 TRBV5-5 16 CASSSQLKDMNTEAFF
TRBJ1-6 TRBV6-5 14 CASRVGRNNSPLHF
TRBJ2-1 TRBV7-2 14 CASSFRDRKNEQFF
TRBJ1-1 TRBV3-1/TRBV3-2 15 CASSPLLRVNTEAFF